This T cell receptor (beta chain) was observed in a study of CD8 T cells in Susac syndrome. Negative isolation yielded CD8+ and CD4+ T cells; FACS enriched TEMRA cells. J lost 4 bases, V lost 5 bases, and 13 bases had no gene match. The CDR3 loop spans 16 amino acids. Germline V gives CDR1 DFQATT, CDR2 SNEGSKA (reference sequence). Random hexamers were used to reverse transcribe about 0.5 to 1 ug of RNA. TCRdb analysed the immunoSEQ multiplex PCR reads with MiXCR anew, one entry per CDR3 protein. The data contain a few hundred thousand distinct CDR3 sequences, about 95% of them singletons. The chain has TRBV20-1 and TRBJ1-2; TRBD1 agrees at 10 bases. The sample taken for sequencing was CD4+ T cells from PBMCs. The TCR was taken from a human donor with Susac syndrome. The CDR3 reads CSADRTGQGGGYGYTF. The CDR3 DNA sequence: TGCAGTGCTGACCGCACTGGACAGGGGGGAGGCTATGGCTACACCTTC.